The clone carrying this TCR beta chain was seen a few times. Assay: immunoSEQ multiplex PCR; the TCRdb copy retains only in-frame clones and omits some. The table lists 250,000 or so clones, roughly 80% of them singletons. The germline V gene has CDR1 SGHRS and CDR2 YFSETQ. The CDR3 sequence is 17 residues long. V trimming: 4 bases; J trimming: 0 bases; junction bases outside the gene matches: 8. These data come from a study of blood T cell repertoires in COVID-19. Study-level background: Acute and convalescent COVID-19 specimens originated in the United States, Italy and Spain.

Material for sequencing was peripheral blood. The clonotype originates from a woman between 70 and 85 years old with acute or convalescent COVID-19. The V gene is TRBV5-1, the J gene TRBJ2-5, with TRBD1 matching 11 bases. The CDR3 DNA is TGCGCCAGCAGCCCTGGACAGGGGGCTTGGTACCAAGAGACCCAGTACTTC. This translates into CASSPGQGAWYQETQYF.